These 30 T cell receptor beta chains share one sample of origin, sequenced in a study of T cells in Graves' hyperthyroidism and ophthalmopathy (dated by TCRdb to 2018 to 2020). The library was obtained by multiplex PCR. The data were produced on an Illumina HiSeq 2000. The TCR beta CDR3 regions were amplified from RNA transcripts. The TCR CDR3 was subjected to a first round of RT-PCR using the HTBI primer set and the Qiagen OneStep RT-PCR kit. The public reads were quality trimmed at Q25 with fastp and then assembled into clones with MiXCR by TCRdb, keeping productive beta chains. Every distinct CDR3 protein forms one entry, paired with its most common genes and DNA. This sample comprises 350,000 to 400,000 distinct CDR3 sequences, more than 11% of them detected only once. The ten largest clones add up to around 10% of the sample. Source material: blood. The receptors were sampled from a woman aged 60 to 75 with Graves' hyperthyroidism.

This clonotype was seen repeatedly, ten times or more. This chain connects TRBV10-3 to TRBJ2-7; D gene uncertain. The V end was cut by 3 bases, the J end by 3 bases, with 6 bases between. Germline assignment: CDR1 ENHRY and CDR2 SYGVKD. The CDR3 is made up of 12 amino acids. CDR3 bases: TGTGCCATCAGTGACGGCAGCTACGAGCAGTACTTC. Residues: CAISDGSYEQYF.

This clonotype has ten or more counts. This chain joins TRBV12-3 or TRBV12-4 and TRBJ2-1, with 12 bases matching TRBD2. The CDR3 spans 15 residues. V gave up 6 bases and J gave up 9 bases; unmatched junction bases: 9. CDR3 loop: CASSPASGRALEQFF. Here the CDR3 DNA reads TGTGCCAGCAGCCCCGCTAGCGGGAGGGCCCTTGAGCAGTTCTTC.

The sample holds many counts of this clonotype. The genes are TRBV6-1 and TRBJ1-1; TRBD1 matches 10 bases. The CDR3 is made up of 13 amino acids. The J segment lost 12 bases and the V segment lost 5 bases, leaving 9 bases of the junction unmatched. Germline CDR1 and CDR2: MNHNS and SASEGT. In DNA form, the CDR3 reads TGTGCCAGCAGTCGCGATCGACAGGGGGCTCCTTTCTTT. Its protein product is CASSRDRQGAPFF.

The rearrangement links TRBV11-2 to TRBJ1-4, with D perhaps TRBD1 (6 bases). Germline V lookup: CDR1 SGHAT, CDR2 FQNNGV. The V end lost 5 bases, the J end lost 8 bases, and 21 bases lay between the germline ends. The CDR3 loop spans 16 amino acids. This CDR3 reads CASSRRGGPRGEKLFF. The CDR3 bases are TGTGCCAGCAGCCGGAGGGGGGGTCCGAGGGGGGAAAAACTGTTTTTT.

This clonotype was seen many times. The V call is TRBV30, the J call TRBJ1-5; perhaps TRBD1 as D (5 bases). V gave up 3 bases and J gave up 0 bases, with 15 bases separating them. The CDR3 contains 16 residues. Germline V gives CDR1 GTSNPN, CDR2 SVGIG (reference sequence). For the CDR3, the DNA is TGTGCCTGGAGCCTCGGGACGACCCATAGCAATCAGCCCCAGCATTTT. It yields the protein CAWSLGTTHSNQPQHF.

This clonotype has at least ten counts. The V and J genes are TRBV2 and TRBJ1-5, with D unresolved. Germline CDR1 and CDR2: SNHLY and FYNNEI. The CDR3 loop spans 15 amino acids. V was clipped by 0 bases and J by 8 bases, with 14 bases between them. The CDR3 region has the DNA TGTGCCAGCAGTGAAGCGCTAGGGAGGGAAGAGCCCCAGCATTTT. Encoded protein: CASSEALGREEPQHF.

The V and J genes are TRBV14 and TRBJ1-2, with D uncertain. Germline V lookup: CDR1 SGHDN, CDR2 FVKESK. Trimming pared 4 bases from V and 6 bases from J, leaving 12 bases between. The length of the CDR3 is 13 residues. The chain's CDR3 is CASSRAAGNGYTF. In DNA, the CDR3 is TGTGCCAGCAGCCGCGCGGCCGGGAATGGCTACACCTTC.

This clonotype was seen many times. The chain links TRBV28 to TRBJ2-1, with D perhaps TRBD1 or TRBD2 (5 bases each). Germline loops: CDR1 MDHEN, CDR2 SYDVKM. Trimming shortened V by 3 bases and J by 7 bases, and 13 bases separated the two germline ends. The CDR3 has 14 residues. The CDR3: CASSFLGTVNEQFF. CDR3 DNA: TGTGCCAGCAGTTTTCTCGGGACCGTAAATGAGCAGTTCTTC.

A few counts support this clonotype. The gene calls are TRBV5-1 and TRBJ2-5, with D perhaps TRBD1 (6 bases). The germline gives CDR1 SGHRS, CDR2 YFSETQ. CDR3 size: 14 residues. Trimming removed 2 bases at V and 1 base at J, with 9 bases between. CDR3 sequence (DNA): TGCGCCAGCAGCTTCACAGGGACCCAAGAGACCCAGTACTTC. This encodes CASSFTGTQETQYF. Full variable domain (missing parts from reference TRBV5-1 and TRBJ2-5): KAGVTQTPRYLIKTRGQQVTLSCSPISGHRSVSWYQQTPGQGLQFLFEYFSETQRNKGNFPGRFSGRQFSNSRSEMNVSTLELGDSALYLCASSFTGTQETQYFGPGTRLLVL.

This clonotype was observed at least ten times. The chain carries TRBV2 and TRBJ2-5; D is ambiguous. CDR3 length: 13 residues. Trimming stripped 3 bases from V and 2 bases from J, with 7 bases between. Germline V gene lookup returns CDR1 SNHLY and CDR2 FYNNEI. The CDR3 DNA reads as TGTGCCAGCAGTGACACAGAGCAAGAGACCCAGTACTTC. It specifies CASSDTEQETQYF. The whole variable domain, filled in from reference TRBV2 and TRBJ2-5, reads EPEVTQTPSHQVTQMGQEVILRCVPISNHLYFYWYRQILGQKVEFLVSFYNNEISEKSEIFDDQFSVERPDGSNFTLKIRSTKLEDSAMYFCASSDTEQETQYFGPGTRLLVL.

This clonotype has at least ten counts. The chain uses TRBV7-3 and TRBJ2-3, with 9 bases lining up with TRBD2. Germline V gene data show CDR1 as SGHTA and CDR2 as FQGTGA. Unmatched junction bases numbered 10, after V lost 6 bases and J lost 3 bases. The CDR3 length is 16 residues. The CDR3 sequence: CASSLGAGGPTDTQYF. The CDR3 DNA reads TGTGCCAGCAGTTTAGGGGCGGGAGGGCCGACAGATACGCAGTATTTT.

In its sample, this clonotype was seen a few times. The gene calls are TRBV12-3 or TRBV12-4 and TRBJ2-1, with D hard to call. This CDR3 spans 13 amino acids. Trimming left V 2 bases short and J 7 bases short, with 9 bases between. The CDR3 region has the DNA TGTGCCAGCAGTTTAATCTTATGGAATGAGCAGTTCTTC. Amino acids: CASSLILWNEQFF.

This clonotype was seen ten or more times. In DNA, the CDR3 is TGTGCCTGGAAGCATCGGGGTAACACTGAAGCTTTCTTT. The encoded protein is CAWKHRGNTEAFF. The chain is built from TRBV30 and TRBJ1-1, with unresolved D. The germline V gene has CDR1 GTSNPN and CDR2 SVGIG (reference sequence). The CDR3 contains 13 residues. V lost 4 bases, J lost 2 bases, and 11 bases lay in between.

This clonotype appeared many times. The chain carries TRBV10-1 and TRBJ1-1; 10 bases fit TRBD1. The CDR3 runs to 16 residues. Germline CDR1 and CDR2: WNHNN and SYGVQD (reference sequence). V was clipped by 4 bases and J by 3 bases; unmatched bases: 8. This CDR3 is CASSGGTGTGDTEAFF. DNA of the CDR3: TGCGCCAGCAGTGGTGGGACCGGGACAGGGGACACTGAAGCTTTCTTT.

On this clonotype itself: A junction boundary mismatches the germline segment, possibly from a read error. The chain is built from TRBV20-1 and TRBJ1-5; D is unresolved. CDR1 and CDR2 (germline): DFQATT, SNEGSKA (reference sequence). The CDR3 length is 14 residues. The CDR3 sequence is CSAFLFLFNQPRHF. Here the CDR3 DNA reads TGCAGTGCTTTTTTGTTTCTCTTCAATCAGCCCCGGCATTTT.

The J gene is TRBJ2-6, the V gene TRBV6-1, with TRBD2 matching over 13 bases. From germline, CDR1 is MNHNS and CDR2 SASEGT. Unmatched junction bases numbered 19, after V lost 6 bases and J lost 2 bases. The CDR3 runs 22 residues. CDR3 sequence reads: CASSPSIAGLAGSPTGANVLTF. In nucleotides, the CDR3 is TGTGCCAGCAGCCCCTCGATTGCGGGACTAGCGGGAAGTCCCACTGGGGCCAACGTCCTGACTTTC.

This clonotype occurred many times. CDR3 sequence: CASRGPSGDTQYF. CDR3 in DNA: TGTGCCAGCAGAGGCCCCTCGGGCGATACGCAGTATTTT. The chain couples TRBV27 to TRBJ2-3; D uncertain. V gave up 6 bases and J gave up 6 bases, with 13 bases separating them. This CDR3 spans 13 amino acids. Germline V gene sequence: CDR1 MNHEY, CDR2 SMNVEV (reference sequence).

This clonotype was picked up a small number of times. The rearrangement links TRBV5-6 to TRBJ2-2; 7 bases are a match to TRBD2. J was trimmed by 6 bases and V by 0 bases; bases with no gene match: 2. This CDR3 is 14 amino acids long. The V gene's germline CDR1 is SGHDT and CDR2 YYEEEE. The CDR3 spells CASSLVLAAGELFF. In DNA, the CDR3 is TGTGCCAGCAGCTTGGTTCTAGCGGCCGGGGAGCTGTTTTTT.

This clonotype was seen many times. The chain has TRBV20-1 and TRBJ2-7, with TRBD2 identical over 7 bases. The CDR3 covers 11 residues. CDR1 and CDR2 (germline): DFQATT, SNEGSKA (reference sequence). The J segment lost 5 bases and the V segment lost 5 bases, leaving 3 bases of the junction unmatched. The CDR3 region is CSAGGGDEQYF. As DNA, the CDR3 is TGCAGTGCTGGGGGGGGGGACGAGCAGTACTTC.

This chain links TRBV4-2 with TRBJ2-7, with 10 bases that match TRBD2. CDR1 LGHNA and CDR2 YNFKEQ come from the germline V gene. The CDR3 is 17 amino acids. V lost 3 bases and J lost 0; bases outside the gene matches: 8. The CDR3 DNA reads as TGTGCCAGCAGCCAGGCGTTACTAGCGGGGACCTCCTACGAGCAGTACTTC. Encoded protein: CASSQALLAGTSYEQYF.

V gene TRBV20-1 combines with J gene TRBJ2-1; D is unresolved. Between the trimmed V and J ends, which lost 3 bases and 7 bases, there was a span of 16 bases. CDR3 size: 14 residues. Germline CDR1 is DFQATT and CDR2 is SNEGSKA (reference sequence). Here the CDR3 reads CSASLAHPRNEQFF. CDR3 bases: TGCAGTGCTAGTCTCGCCCACCCTAGGAATGAGCAGTTCTTC.

The sample holds many counts of this clonotype. V usage is TRBV5-6 and J usage is TRBJ1-5; 7 nucleotides line up with TRBD1. The J segment lost 0 bases and the V segment lost 3 bases, leaving 6 bases of the junction unmatched. The length of the CDR3 is 16 residues. CDR1 and CDR2 from the germline V gene are SGHDT and YYEEEE. The CDR3 is CASSYRQGISNQPQHF. As DNA, the CDR3 is TGTGCCAGCAGCTATAGACAGGGAATTAGCAATCAGCCCCAGCATTTT.

The table lists this clonotype with many counts. The chain joins TRBV5-1 to TRBJ1-2; 7 bases match TRBD1. This CDR3 is built from 14 residues. The trim removed 1 base at V and 2 bases at J, leaving 2 bases unmatched. Looked up from germline, CDR1 is SGHRS and CDR2 is YFSETQ. CDR3 DNA: TGCGCCAGCAGCTTGCAGGGGGGGAACTATGGCTACACCTTC. Translated: CASSLQGGNYGYTF.

Here the CDR3 reads CSARGDRGGTSYGYTF. Here the CDR3 DNA reads TGCAGTGCTAGAGGCGATCGAGGGGGCACTAGCTATGGCTACACCTTC. The chain couples TRBV20-1 to TRBJ1-2, with 7 bases identical to TRBD1. Trimming cost V 1 base and J 4 bases; bases outside gene matches: 12. The germline V gene has CDR1 DFQATT and CDR2 SNEGSKA (reference sequence). This CDR3 is built from 16 residues.

As to this clonotype: Being one base from a much bigger clone, this may be a read error. CDR3 sequence (DNA): TGTGCCAGCAGTATCCTTACTAGCGGGGCCGGGGAGCTGTTTTTT. Translated, it gives CASSILTSGAGELFF. This chain links TRBV28 with TRBJ2-2; 10 nucleotides match TRBD2. The CDR3 loop spans 15 amino acids. V trimming: 5 bases; J trimming: 6 bases; junction bases outside the gene matches: 6. The germline gives CDR1 MDHEN, CDR2 SYDVKM.

The V and J genes are TRBV11-1 and TRBJ1-5, with no clear D. The V gene lost 1 base and the J gene lost 2 bases, with 12 bases spanning the gap. Germline CDR1 and CDR2: SGHAT and FQDESV (reference sequence). The CDR3 extends over 16 amino acids. CDR3 coding DNA: TGTGCCAGCAGCTTAGGGACGGTGGACGGCAATCAGCCCCAGCATTTT. Translation gives CASSLGTVDGNQPQHF.

The V gene is TRBV7-9, the J gene TRBJ2-1, with TRBD1 as a possible D gene (5 bases). CDR1 and CDR2 from the germline V gene are SEHNR and FQNEAQ (reference sequence). The CDR3 spans 19 residues. Trimming pared 0 bases from V and 5 bases from J, leaving 23 bases between. The CDR3 sequence: CASSLAWWQGPTLDNEQFF. The CDR3 DNA is TGTGCCAGCAGCTTAGCGTGGTGGCAGGGCCCTACATTGGACAATGAGCAGTTCTTC.

This clonotype has just a few counts. The V gene is TRBV5-4, the J gene TRBJ1-5, with 8 bases lining up with TRBD1. Germline values: CDR1 SGHNT, CDR2 YYREEE (reference sequence). Unmatched junction bases numbered 3, after V lost 4 bases and J lost 0 bases. The CDR3 extends over 15 amino acids. The CDR3 reads CASSPDRASNQPQHF. CDR3 DNA sequence: TGTGCCAGCAGCCCGGACAGGGCTAGCAATCAGCCCCAGCATTTT.

At least ten counts were recorded for this clonotype. The CDR3 loop is CASSPPGLAGAGDTQYF. For the CDR3, the DNA is TGTGCCAGCAGCCCCCCCGGCCTAGCGGGAGCGGGAGATACGCAGTATTTT. This rearrangement joins TRBV7-9 to TRBJ2-3; 10 nucleotides line up with TRBD2. The CDR3 contains 17 residues. Per the germline V gene, CDR1 is SEHNR and CDR2 is FQNEAQ (reference sequence). The V gene end was trimmed by 5 bases and the J gene end by 5 bases; junction bases not matched to a gene: 13.

This rearrangement joins TRBV6-1 to TRBJ2-3, with D hard to call. Germline V lookup: CDR1 MNHNS, CDR2 SASEGT. V lost 7 bases to trimming and J lost 0 bases, with 17 bases between them. The CDR3 has 16 residues. The CDR3 DNA is TGTGCCAGCACCCCCCGGATAGGGATTAGCACAGATACGCAGTATTTT. Protein: CASTPRIGISTDTQYF.